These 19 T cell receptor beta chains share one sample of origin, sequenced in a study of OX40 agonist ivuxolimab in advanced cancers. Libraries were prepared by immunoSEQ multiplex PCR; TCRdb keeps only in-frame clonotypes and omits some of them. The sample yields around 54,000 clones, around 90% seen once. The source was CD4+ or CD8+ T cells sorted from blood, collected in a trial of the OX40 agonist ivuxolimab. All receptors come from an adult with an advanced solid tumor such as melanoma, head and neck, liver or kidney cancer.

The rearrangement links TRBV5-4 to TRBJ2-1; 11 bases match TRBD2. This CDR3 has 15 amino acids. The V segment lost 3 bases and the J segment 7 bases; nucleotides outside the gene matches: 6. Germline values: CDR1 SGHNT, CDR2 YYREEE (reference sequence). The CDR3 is CASSSPGLAENEQFF. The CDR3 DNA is TGTGCCAGCAGCTCACCGGGACTAGCGGAAAATGAGCAGTTCTTC.

Here the CDR3 reads CASRNVVDYGYTF. The CDR3 nucleotides are TGTGCCAGCAGAAATGTGGTTGACTATGGCTACACCTTC. The chain carries TRBV11-2 and TRBJ1-2; D gene ambiguous. This CDR3 region has 13 residues. With 6 bases removed from V and 3 bases from J, the gap between germline ends came to 11 bases. Germline CDR1 SGHAT, CDR2 FQNNGV.

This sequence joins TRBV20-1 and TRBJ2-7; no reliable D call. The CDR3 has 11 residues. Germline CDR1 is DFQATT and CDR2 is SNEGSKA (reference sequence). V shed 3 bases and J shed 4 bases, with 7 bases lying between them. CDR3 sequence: CSASLSYEQYF. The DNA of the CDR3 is TGCAGTGCTAGCCTTTCTTACGAGCAGTACTTC.

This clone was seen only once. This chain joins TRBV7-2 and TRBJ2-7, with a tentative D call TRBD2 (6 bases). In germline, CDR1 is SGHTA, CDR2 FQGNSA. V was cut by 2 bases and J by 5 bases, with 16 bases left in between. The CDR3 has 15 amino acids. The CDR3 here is CASSLLTWGEDEQYF. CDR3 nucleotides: TGTGCCAGCAGCTTACTTACGTGGGGGGAGGACGAGCAGTACTTC. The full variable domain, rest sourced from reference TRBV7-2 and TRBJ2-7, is GAGVSQSPSNKVTEKGKDVELRCDPISGHTALYWYRQSLGQGLEFLIYFQGNSAPDKSGLPSDRFSAERTGGSVSTLTIQRTQQEDSAVYLCASSLLTWGEDEQYFGPGTRLTVT.

CDR3 residues: CASSQETTARNTDTQYF. The DNA for the CDR3 is TGCGCCAGCAGCCAAGAAACGACTGCACGGAACACAGATACGCAGTATTTT. This rearrangement joins TRBV4-3 to TRBJ2-3; D is undetermined. V was clipped by 0 bases and J by 2 bases, with 15 bases between them. Per germline, CDR1 LGHNA and CDR2 YSLEER. There are 17 residues in the CDR3.

The CDR3 DNA reads as TGTGCCAGTAGTATAGGACAGGGCCTCTCCTACAATGAGCAGTTCTTC. This codes for CASSIGQGLSYNEQFF. V is TRBV19 and J is TRBJ2-1; TRBD1 aligns across 7 bases. CDR1 is LNHDA, CDR2 SQIVND, per germline (reference sequence). CDR3 length equals 16 residues. V dropped 1 base and J dropped 0; count of bases not matched to a gene: 3.

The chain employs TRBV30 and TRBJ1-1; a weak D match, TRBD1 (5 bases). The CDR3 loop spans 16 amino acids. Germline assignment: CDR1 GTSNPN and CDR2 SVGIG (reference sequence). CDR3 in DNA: TGTGCTCACGCTAGGGGCAGTTCGACGATGAACACTGAAGCTTTCTTT. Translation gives CAHARGSSTMNTEAFF.

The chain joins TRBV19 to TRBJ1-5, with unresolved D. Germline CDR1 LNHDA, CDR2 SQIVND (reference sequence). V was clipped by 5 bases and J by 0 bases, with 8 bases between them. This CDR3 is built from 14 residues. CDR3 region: CASSSQDSNQPQHF. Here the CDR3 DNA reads TGTGCCAGTAGTTCTCAAGATAGCAATCAGCCCCAGCATTTT.

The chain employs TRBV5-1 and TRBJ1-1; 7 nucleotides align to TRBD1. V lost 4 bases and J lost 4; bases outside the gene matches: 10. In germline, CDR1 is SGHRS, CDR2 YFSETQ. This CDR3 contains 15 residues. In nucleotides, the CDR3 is TGCGCCAGCAGCCCGATCCGACAGGGAGGCACTGAAGCTTTCTTT. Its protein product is CASSPIRQGGTEAFF.

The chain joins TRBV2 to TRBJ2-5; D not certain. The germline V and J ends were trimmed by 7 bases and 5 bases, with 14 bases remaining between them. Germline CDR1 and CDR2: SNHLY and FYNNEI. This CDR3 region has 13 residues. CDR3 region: CASMQAARETQYF. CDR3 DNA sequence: TGTGCCAGCATGCAGGCGGCGCGGGAGACCCAGTACTTC.

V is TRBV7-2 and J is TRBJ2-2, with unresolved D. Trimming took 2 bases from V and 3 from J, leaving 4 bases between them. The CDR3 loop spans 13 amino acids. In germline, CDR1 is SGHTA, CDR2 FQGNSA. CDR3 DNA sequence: TGTGCCAGCAGCTTATCTTACACCGGGGAGCTGTTTTTT. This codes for CASSLSYTGELFF.

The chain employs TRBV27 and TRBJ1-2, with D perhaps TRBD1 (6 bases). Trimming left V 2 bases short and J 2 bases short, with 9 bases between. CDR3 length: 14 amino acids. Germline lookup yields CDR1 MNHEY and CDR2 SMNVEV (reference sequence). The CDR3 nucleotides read TGTGCCAGCAGTTTAACAGGGACCAACTATGGCTACACCTTC. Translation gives CASSLTGTNYGYTF.

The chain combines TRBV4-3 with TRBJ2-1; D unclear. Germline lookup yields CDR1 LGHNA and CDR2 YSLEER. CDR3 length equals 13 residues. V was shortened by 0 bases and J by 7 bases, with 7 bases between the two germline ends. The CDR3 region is CASSQDLGNEQFF. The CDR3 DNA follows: TGCGCCAGCAGCCAAGATCTCGGAAATGAGCAGTTCTTC.

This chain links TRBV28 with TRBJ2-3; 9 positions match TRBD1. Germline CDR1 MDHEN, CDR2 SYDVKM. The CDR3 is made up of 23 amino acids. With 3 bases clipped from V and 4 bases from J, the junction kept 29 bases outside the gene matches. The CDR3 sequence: CASSFSTMWTGALSPTLPDTQYF. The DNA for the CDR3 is TGTGCCAGCAGTTTCAGTACCATGTGGACAGGGGCTCTGAGCCCTACCCTCCCAGATACGCAGTATTTT.

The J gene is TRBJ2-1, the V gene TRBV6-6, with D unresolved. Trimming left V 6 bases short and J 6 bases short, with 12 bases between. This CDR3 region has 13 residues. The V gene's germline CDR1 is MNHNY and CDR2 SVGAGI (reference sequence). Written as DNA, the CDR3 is TGTGCCAGCAGCAACACGGAAATCAATGAGCAGTTCTTC. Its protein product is CASSNTEINEQFF.

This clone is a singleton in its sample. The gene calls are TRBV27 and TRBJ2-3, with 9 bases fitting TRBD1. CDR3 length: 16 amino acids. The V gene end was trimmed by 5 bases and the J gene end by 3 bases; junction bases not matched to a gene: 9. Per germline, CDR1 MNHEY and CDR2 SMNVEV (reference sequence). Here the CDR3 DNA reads TGTGCCAGCAGTCCCCGAACGACAGGGGGGACAGATACGCAGTATTTT. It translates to CASSPRTTGGTDTQYF.

The CDR3 here is CASRPTGASYEQYF. CDR3 nucleotide sequence: TGTGCCAGCAGACCCACCGGGGCCTCCTACGAGCAGTACTTC. This rearrangement joins TRBV5-6 to TRBJ2-7; possibly TRBD1 or TRBD2 for D (5 bases each). Germline V CDR1 and CDR2: SGHDT, YYEEEE. The ends were cut back, 5 bases at V and 0 bases at J, with 12 bases in the middle. The CDR3 runs to 14 residues.

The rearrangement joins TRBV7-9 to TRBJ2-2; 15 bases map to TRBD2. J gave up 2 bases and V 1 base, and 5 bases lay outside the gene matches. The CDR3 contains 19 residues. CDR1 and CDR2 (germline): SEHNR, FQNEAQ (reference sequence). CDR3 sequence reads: CASSLEPGLAGGNTGELFF. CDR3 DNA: TGTGCCAGCAGCTTAGAACCGGGACTAGCGGGAGGAAACACCGGGGAGCTGTTTTTT.

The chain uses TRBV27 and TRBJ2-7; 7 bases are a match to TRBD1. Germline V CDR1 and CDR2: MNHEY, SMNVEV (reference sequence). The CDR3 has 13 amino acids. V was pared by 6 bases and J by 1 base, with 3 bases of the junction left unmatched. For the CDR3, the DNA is TGTGCCAGCAGAGGGACAGATTCCTACGAGCAGTACTTC. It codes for CASRGTDSYEQYF.